This T cell receptor beta chain came from a study of blood T cell repertoires in COVID-19. Trimming cost V 1 base and J 2 bases, with 12 bases left between them. This CDR3 region has 16 residues. CDR1 and CDR2 from the germline V gene are MGHRA and YSYEKL. As handled by the study authors: Amplification of reference gene primers was used by the study to estimate nucleated cell counts. Sequenced by immunoSEQ multiplex PCR; TCRdb stores in-frame clones only, minus some. The V and J calls and clone size were taken over from that table, and D and trimming were inferred from the DNA. The sample shows some 240,000 clones, roughly 81% of them seen only once. Seattle's cohort entered during active infection and was followed longitudinally.

V gene TRBV4-1 combines with J gene TRBJ1-3; D is undetermined. The sequencing sample was made of peripheral blood. The origin of this receptor is a woman aged 80 or over with COVID-19, enrolled during active disease. The CDR3 nucleotides are TGCGCCAGCAGCCAAGTGACACCGGAACCTGGAAACACCATATATTTT. Encoded protein: CASSQVTPEPGNTIYF.